The sequence of this T cell receptor beta chain was determined in a study of shared clonotypes between healthy human individuals. Between the trimmed V and J ends, which lost 1 base and 2 bases, there was a span of 12 bases. This CDR3 region has 15 residues. In germline, CDR1 is SGHAT, CDR2 FQNNGV. Data came from immunoSEQ multiplex PCR; TCRdb stores just in-frame clones and leaves some out. The data hold approximately 2.5 million clones, with over 85% observed a single time. V is TRBV11-2 and J is TRBJ2-7, with D possibly matching TRBD1 (5 bases). The receptor's source is a man aged 18 to 30 in good health. Some clones in this sample may be carry-over from other donors' samples. The sample consisted of naive CD4+ T cells from PBMCs. Subset noted: CD45RA+ positively selected. DNA for the CDR3: TGTGCCAGCAGCTTAGTAGGCGGACACACCTACGAGCAGTACTTC. Residues: CASSLVGGHTYEQYF.